This entry describes one T cell receptor (beta chain). The target antigen is unknown. Trimming removed 4 bases at V and 1 base at J, with 8 bases between. This CDR3 has 13 amino acids. The V gene's germline CDR1 is SGHRS and CDR2 YFSETQ. The sample originates from a study of response to subunit inactivated influenza vaccine. The study's findings and limits: Authors suggested few new T cells are recruited by each seasonal influenza vaccination.

TCRdb reanalysed the RT-PCR reads using MiXCR and keeps one entry per CDR3 protein. The sample lists hundreds of thousands of distinct CDR3 sequences; about a fifth were seen once. The specimen comprised PBMCs from blood, sampled about 5 days after vaccination. The clonotype was recovered from a man aged 50 to 60 who received an inactivated influenza vaccine. The V and J genes are TRBV5-1 and TRBJ2-5, with D hard to call. In DNA, the CDR3 is TGCGCCAGCAGCCCACAACCCCAAGAGACCCAGTACTTC. Its protein is CASSPQPQETQYF. The entire variable domain, with the rest obtained from reference TRBV5-1 and TRBJ2-5, is as follows: KAGVTQTPRYLIKTRGQQVTLSCSPISGHRSVSWYQQTPGQGLQFLFEYFSETQRNKGNFPGRFSGRQFSNSRSEMNVSTLELGDSALYLCASSPQPQETQYFGPGTRLLVL.